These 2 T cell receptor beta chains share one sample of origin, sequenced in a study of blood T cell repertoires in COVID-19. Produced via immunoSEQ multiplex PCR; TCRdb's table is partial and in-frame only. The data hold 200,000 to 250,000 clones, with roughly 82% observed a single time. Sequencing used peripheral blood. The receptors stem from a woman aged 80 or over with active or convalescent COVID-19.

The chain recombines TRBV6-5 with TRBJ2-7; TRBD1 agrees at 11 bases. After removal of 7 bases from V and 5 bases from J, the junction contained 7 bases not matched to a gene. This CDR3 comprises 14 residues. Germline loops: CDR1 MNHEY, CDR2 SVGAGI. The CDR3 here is CASKWDRGRNEQYF. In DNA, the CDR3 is TGTGCCAGCAAGTGGGACAGGGGGAGGAACGAGCAGTACTTC.

CDR3 nucleotide sequence: TGTGCCAGTAGTATGCCACCGGACAGGAAGGCGTTCTTC. This translates into CASSMPPDRKAFF. The gene calls are TRBV19 and TRBJ2-1, with 7 nucleotides matching TRBD1. The CDR3 is 13 residues long. With V trimmed by 3 bases and J by 15 bases, 11 bases remained unmatched. From germline, CDR1 is LNHDA and CDR2 SQIVND (reference sequence).